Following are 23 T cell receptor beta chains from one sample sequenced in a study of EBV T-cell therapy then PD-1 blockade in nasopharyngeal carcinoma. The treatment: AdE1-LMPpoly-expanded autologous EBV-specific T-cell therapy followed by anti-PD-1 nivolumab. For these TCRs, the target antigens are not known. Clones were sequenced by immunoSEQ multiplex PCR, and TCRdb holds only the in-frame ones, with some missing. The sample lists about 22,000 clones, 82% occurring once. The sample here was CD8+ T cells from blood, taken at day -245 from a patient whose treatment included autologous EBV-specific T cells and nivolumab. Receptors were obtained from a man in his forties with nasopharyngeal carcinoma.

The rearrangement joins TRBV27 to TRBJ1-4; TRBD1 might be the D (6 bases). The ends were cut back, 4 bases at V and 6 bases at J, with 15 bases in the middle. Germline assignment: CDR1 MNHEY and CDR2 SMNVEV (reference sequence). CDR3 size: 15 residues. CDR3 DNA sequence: TGTGCCAGCAGTTCCCACAGGGACGGAGATGAAAAACTGTTTTTT. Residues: CASSSHRDGDEKLFF.

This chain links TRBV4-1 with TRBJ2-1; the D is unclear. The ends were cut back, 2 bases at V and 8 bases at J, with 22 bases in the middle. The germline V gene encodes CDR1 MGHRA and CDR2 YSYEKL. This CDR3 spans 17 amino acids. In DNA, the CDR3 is TGCGCCAGCAGCCAAAGGAAGAAAAAAATTGAGGATCATGAGCAGTTCTTC. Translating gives CASSQRKKKIEDHEQFF.

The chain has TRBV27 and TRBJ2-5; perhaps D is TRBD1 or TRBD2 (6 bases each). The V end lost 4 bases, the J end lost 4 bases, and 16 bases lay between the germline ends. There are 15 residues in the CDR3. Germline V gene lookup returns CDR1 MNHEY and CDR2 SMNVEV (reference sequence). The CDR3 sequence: CASSSRGPERETQYF. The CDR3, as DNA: TGTGCCAGCAGTTCACGGGGGCCGGAGCGAGAGACCCAGTACTTC.

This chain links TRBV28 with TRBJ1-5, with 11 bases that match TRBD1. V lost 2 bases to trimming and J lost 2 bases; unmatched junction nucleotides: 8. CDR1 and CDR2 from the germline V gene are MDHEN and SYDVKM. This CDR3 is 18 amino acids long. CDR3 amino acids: CASSLRDRGILGNQPQHF. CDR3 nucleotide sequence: TGTGCCAGCAGTTTACGGGACAGGGGGATATTGGGCAATCAGCCCCAGCATTTT.

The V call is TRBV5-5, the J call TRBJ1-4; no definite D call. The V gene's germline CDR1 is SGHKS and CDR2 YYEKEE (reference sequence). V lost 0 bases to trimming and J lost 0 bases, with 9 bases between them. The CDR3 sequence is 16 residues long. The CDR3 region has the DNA TGTGCCAGCAGCTTGGACGCTTGGCCAACTAATGAAAAACTGTTTTTT. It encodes CASSLDAWPTNEKLFF.

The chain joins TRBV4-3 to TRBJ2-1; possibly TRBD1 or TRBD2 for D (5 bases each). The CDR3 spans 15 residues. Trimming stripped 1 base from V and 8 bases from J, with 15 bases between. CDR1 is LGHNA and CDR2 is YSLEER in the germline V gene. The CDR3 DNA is TGCGCCAGCAGCCAAGTCCGGGGCGGTTTTCATGAGCAGTTCTTC. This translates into CASSQVRGGFHEQFF.

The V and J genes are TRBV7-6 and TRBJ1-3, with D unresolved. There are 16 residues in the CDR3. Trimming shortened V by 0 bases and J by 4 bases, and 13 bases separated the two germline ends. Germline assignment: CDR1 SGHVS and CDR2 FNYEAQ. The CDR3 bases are TGTGCCAGCAGCTTAGCCCCCTCGGGGTCAGGAAACACCATATATTTT. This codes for CASSLAPSGSGNTIYF.

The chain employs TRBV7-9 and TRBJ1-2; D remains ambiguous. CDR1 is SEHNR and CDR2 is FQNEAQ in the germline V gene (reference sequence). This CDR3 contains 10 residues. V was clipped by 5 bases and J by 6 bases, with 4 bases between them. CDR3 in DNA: TGTGCCAGCAGCCCCGATGGCTACACCTTC. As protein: CASSPDGYTF.

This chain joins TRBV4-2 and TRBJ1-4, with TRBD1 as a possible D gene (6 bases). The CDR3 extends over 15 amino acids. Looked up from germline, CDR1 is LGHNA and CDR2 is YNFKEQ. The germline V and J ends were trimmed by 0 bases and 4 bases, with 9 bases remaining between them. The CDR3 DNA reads TGTGCCAGCAGCCAAGACAGAGGGGGTAATGAAAAACTGTTTTTT. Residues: CASSQDRGGNEKLFF.

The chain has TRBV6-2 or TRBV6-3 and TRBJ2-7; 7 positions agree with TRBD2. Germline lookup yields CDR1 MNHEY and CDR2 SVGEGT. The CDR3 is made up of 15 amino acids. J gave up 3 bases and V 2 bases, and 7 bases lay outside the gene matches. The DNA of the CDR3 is TGTGCCAGCAGTTACACGGACGGGGGGAGCTACGAGCAGTACTTC. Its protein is CASSYTDGGSYEQYF.

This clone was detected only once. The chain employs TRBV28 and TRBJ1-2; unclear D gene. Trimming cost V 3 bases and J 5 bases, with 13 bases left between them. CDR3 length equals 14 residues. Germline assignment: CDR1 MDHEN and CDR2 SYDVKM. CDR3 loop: CASSFATRRYGYTF. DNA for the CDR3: TGTGCCAGCAGTTTCGCGACAAGGCGTTATGGCTACACCTTC.

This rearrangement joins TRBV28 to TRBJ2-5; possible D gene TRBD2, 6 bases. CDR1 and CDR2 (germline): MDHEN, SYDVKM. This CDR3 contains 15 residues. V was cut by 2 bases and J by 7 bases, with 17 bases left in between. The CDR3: CASSLGRDPLGTQYF. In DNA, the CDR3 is TGTGCCAGCAGTTTAGGGCGGGACCCCCTAGGGACCCAGTACTTC.

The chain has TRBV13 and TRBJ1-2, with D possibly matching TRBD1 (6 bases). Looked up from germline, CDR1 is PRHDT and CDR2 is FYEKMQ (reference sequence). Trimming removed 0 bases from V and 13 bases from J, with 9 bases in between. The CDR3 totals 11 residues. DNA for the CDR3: TGTGCCAGCAGCTTAGGACAGGGATGCACCTTC. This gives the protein CASSLGQGCTF.

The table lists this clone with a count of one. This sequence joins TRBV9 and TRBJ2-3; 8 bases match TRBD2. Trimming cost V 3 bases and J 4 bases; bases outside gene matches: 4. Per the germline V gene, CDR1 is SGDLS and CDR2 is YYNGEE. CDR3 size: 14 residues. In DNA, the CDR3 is TGTGCCAGCAGCGCGGGGGGGCGGCCAGATACGCAGTATTTT. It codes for CASSAGGRPDTQYF.

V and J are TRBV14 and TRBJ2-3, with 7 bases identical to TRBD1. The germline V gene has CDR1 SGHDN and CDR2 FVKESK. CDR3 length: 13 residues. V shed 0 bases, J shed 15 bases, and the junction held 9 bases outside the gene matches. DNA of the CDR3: TGTGCCAGCAGCCAAGACGGACCAGGGACAGTCTATTTT. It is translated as CASSQDGPGTVYF.

CDR3: CASSKEDCGNEQFF. As DNA, the CDR3 is TGTGCCAGCAGCAAAGAGGACTGTGGCAATGAGCAGTTCTTC. This chain uses TRBV21-1 with TRBJ2-1; TRBD2, as called in the table, went unchecked against the DNA. TRBV21-1 is reported as a pseudogene. The CDR3 is 14 residues long.

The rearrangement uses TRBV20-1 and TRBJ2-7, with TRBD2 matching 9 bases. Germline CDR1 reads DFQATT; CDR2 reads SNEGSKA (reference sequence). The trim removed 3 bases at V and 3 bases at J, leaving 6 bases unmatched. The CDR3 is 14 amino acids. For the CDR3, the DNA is TGCAGTGCTAGTTCGGCTAGCGGGGTCTACGAGCAGTACTTC. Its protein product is CSASSASGVYEQYF.

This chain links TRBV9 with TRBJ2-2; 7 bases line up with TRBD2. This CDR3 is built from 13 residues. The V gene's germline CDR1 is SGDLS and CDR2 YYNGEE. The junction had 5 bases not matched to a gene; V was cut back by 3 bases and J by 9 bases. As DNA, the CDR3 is TGTGCCAGCAGCGGGGGGGGGATCCGGGAGCTGTTTTTT. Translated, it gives CASSGGGIRELFF.

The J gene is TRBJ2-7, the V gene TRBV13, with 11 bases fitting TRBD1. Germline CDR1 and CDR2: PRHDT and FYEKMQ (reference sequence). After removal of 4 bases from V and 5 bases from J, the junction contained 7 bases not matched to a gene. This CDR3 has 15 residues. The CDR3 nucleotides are TGTGCCAGCAGCTCCCGGGACAGGGGGGCAGACGAGCAGTACTTC. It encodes CASSSRDRGADEQYF.

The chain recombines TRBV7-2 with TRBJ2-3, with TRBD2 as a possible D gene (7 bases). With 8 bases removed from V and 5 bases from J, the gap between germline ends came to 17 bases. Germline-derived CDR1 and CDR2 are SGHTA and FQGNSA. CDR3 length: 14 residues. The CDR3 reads CASVPGGLGDTQYF. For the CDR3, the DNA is TGTGCCAGCGTCCCGGGGGGCCTGGGAGATACGCAGTATTTT.

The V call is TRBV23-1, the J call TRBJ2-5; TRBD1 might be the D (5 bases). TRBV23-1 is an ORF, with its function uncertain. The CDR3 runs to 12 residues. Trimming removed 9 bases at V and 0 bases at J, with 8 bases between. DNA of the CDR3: TGCGCCAGGGTAGGGGACCAAGAGACCCAGTACTTC. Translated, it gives CARVGDQETQYF.

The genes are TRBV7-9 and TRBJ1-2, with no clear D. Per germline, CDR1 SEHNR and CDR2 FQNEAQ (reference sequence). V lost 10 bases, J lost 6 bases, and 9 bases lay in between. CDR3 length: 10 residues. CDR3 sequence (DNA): TGTGCCATCGTGGGGAATGGCTACACCTTC. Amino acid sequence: CAIVGNGYTF.

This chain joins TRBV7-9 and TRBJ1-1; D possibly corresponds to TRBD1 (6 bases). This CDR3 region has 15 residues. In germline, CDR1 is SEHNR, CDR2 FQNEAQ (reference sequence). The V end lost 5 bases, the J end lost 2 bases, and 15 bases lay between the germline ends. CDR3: CASSPELGGNTEAFF. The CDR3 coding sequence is TGTGCCAGCAGCCCGGAGCTAGGGGGTAACACTGAAGCTTTCTTT.